This TCR beta chain came from a study of HIV-infected patients and healthy controls. This CDR3 is 15 amino acids long. From germline, CDR1 is WSHSY and CDR2 SAAADI. V lost 6 bases and J 3 bases, leaving 16 bases between the germline ends. The repertoire came from unfractionated whole blood and reflected all unsorted peripheral T cells. Study-level findings and limits: In healthy controls, MAIT alpha CDR3s were common; in HIV+ repertoires, severely depleted. The study did not determine the donors' HLA types. Compared with healthy controls, HIV-infected patients showed less CDR3 sharing between individuals. Mean usage of eight alpha and eight beta V genes differed significantly in HIV-infected patients versus controls.

In the case of this clonotype: Its antigen is unidentified.

cDNA was made from 500 ng RNA using alpha and beta constant primers. Separate chain-specific third strand synthesis with multiplexing indices produced the alpha and beta libraries. Each CDR3 protein is one row after TCRdb ran MiXCR on the 5' RACE reads. This sample yields about 16,000 distinct CDR3 sequences, of which 9% to 9.5% are seen a single time; less than 6.5% belongs to the top ten. Sequencing was performed on blood. The origin of this receptor is an adult in good health. The chain joins TRBV10-2 to TRBJ2-3, with D perhaps TRBD2 (6 bases). This CDR3 is CASRFGGIVTDTQYF. The CDR3 DNA follows: TGCGCCAGCAGATTCGGCGGGATTGTGACAGATACGCAGTATTTT.